This TCR beta chain appears in the sequencing data of a study of spatial heterogeneity in lung cancer. Time point denoted: sample taken at primary tumor resection. In each case, whole RNA from tumor, nontumor lung or frozen PBMC was sequenced unsorted. Samples were obtained from about 72 donors, all untreated early-stage non-small cell lung cancer patients. The study tagged each TCR cDNA molecule with a unique molecular identifier. MiXCR was run by TCRdb on the 5' RACE reads, yielding one entry per CDR3 protein. The table has tens of thousands of distinct CDR3 sequences, 7.5% to 9% seen once; the top ten hold less than 15%. This clonotype was counted between two and nine times. V lost 4 bases, J lost 3 bases, and 12 bases stayed unmatched. The CDR3 covers 17 residues. Germline V CDR1 and CDR2: SGHRS, YFSETQ.

This receptor was obtained from a female donor with early-stage non-small cell lung cancer. The sequencing here drew on PBMCs, taken at surgery. This rearrangement joins TRBV5-1 to TRBJ2-7; 11 bases map to TRBD2. The CDR3 region has the DNA TGCGCCAGCAGCAAGGGACTAGCGGACGGGCGGGGCTACGAGCAGTACTTC. The encoded protein is CASSKGLADGRGYEQYF.